The clone carrying this TCR beta chain was seen many times. Its antigen is still unknown. This sample was taken from a study of molecular identifiers for immune sequencing clone quantification. Background on the study: Replicate runs used RNA from approximately 20,000 or 100,000 naive CD8 cells, which was split five ways into aliquots, and four of those aliquots were then sequenced. Regarding the study as a whole: Same-barcode identical TCR molecules could make highly expanded clones look smaller than they are.

CDR3 length equals 13 residues. Looked up from germline, CDR1 is MNHEY and CDR2 is SVGAGI. V lost 5 bases and J 14 bases, leaving 18 bases between the germline ends. In the sort, naive CD8 T cells were defined as CD8+CD4-CCR7+CD45RA+. As previously described, bulk TCR libraries were made using listed TCR primers. TCRdb called the PCR reads again in MiXCR, with one record for every CDR3 protein. The sample gives hundreds of thousands of distinct CDR3 sequences, about 23% of which show up once; about 0.71% is in the top ten. The chain links TRBV6-5 to TRBJ1-4; D possibly corresponds to TRBD1 (5 bases). The receptor's source is a human donor in good health. Some libraries in this study had Jurkat cell RNA spiked in. The sequencing sample was made of naive CD8+ T cells from blood, with Jurkat cell RNA spiked in. The subset was: FACS-sorted CD8+CD4-CCR7+CD45RA+ naive T cells. The CDR3 loop is CASSPPQGGALFF. CDR3 nucleotides: TGTGCCAGCAGTCCCCCCCAGGGTGGGGCCCTGTTTTTT.